The 17 T cell receptor beta chains listed next were all sequenced from one sample in a study of blood T cell repertoires in COVID-19. Sequenced by immunoSEQ multiplex PCR; TCRdb stores in-frame clones only, minus some. The data hold approximately 670,000 clones, with more than 80% observed a single time. The sequencing sample was made of peripheral blood. The receptors here all came from a woman under 30 with acute or convalescent COVID-19.

The chain has TRBV5-4 and TRBJ2-7; 8 bases are a match to TRBD2. V shed 6 bases, J shed 3 bases, and the junction held 11 bases outside the gene matches. This CDR3 is 15 amino acids long. Germline lookup yields CDR1 SGHNT and CDR2 YYREEE (reference sequence). The CDR3 sequence: CASTLSQRGIYEQYF. The CDR3 DNA sequence: TGTGCCAGCACCCTATCCCAGCGGGGGATCTACGAGCAGTACTTC.

The V gene is TRBV5-1, the J gene TRBJ1-2; possible D gene TRBD1, 6 bases. The CDR3 runs 16 residues. CDR1 SGHRS and CDR2 YFSETQ come from the germline V gene. Trimming pared 1 base from V and 0 bases from J, leaving 13 bases between. The CDR3 coding sequence is TGCGCCAGCAGCTTGACAGGGAGGGGGACTAACTATGGCTACACCTTC. Amino acids: CASSLTGRGTNYGYTF.

V usage is TRBV7-6 and J usage is TRBJ2-2; 10 positions agree with TRBD1. The CDR3 is 17 residues long. The ends lost 5 bases at V and 1 base at J; junction bases unmatched: 7. In germline, CDR1 is SGHVS, CDR2 FNYEAQ. The DNA for the CDR3 is TGTGCCAGCAGCAGGGACAGGGGCCTCGTGAACACCGGGGAGCTGTTTTTT. Amino acids: CASSRDRGLVNTGELFF.

V gene TRBV19 combines with J gene TRBJ1-5; the D gene is possibly TRBD1 (6 bases). V was shortened by 1 base and J by 4 bases, with 11 bases between the two germline ends. The CDR3 covers 15 residues. Germline assignment: CDR1 LNHDA and CDR2 SQIVND (reference sequence). The DNA for the CDR3 is TGTGCCAGTAGTATAGGTAGGACAGATAATCAGCCCCAGCATTTT. The encoded protein is CASSIGRTDNQPQHF.

Comments on this clone: Other nucleotide sequences from this sample produce the same CDR3. The rearrangement joins TRBV9 to TRBJ2-1; 7 bases map to TRBD2. V lost 4 bases to trimming and J lost 2 bases; unmatched junction nucleotides: 3. CDR3 length: 14 amino acids. The germline CDR1 and CDR2 sequences are SGDLS and YYNGEE. The CDR3 protein is CASSPRGAYNEQFF. DNA for the CDR3: TGTGCCAGCAGCCCACGGGGGGCCTACAATGAGCAGTTCTTC.

This sequence joins TRBV5-1 and TRBJ1-1; D may be TRBD1 (6 bases). This CDR3 has 19 amino acids. Germline CDR1 and CDR2: SGHRS and YFSETQ. Trimming cost V 0 bases and J 0 bases, with 21 bases left between them. Written as DNA, the CDR3 is TGCGCCAGCAGCTTGGAAAGCGGAAAGACAGGATTCATGAACACTGAAGCTTTCTTT. Protein sequence: CASSLESGKTGFMNTEAFF.

V gene TRBV9 combines with J gene TRBJ2-7; 8 positions match TRBD2. With V trimmed by 3 bases and J by 3 bases, 14 bases remained unmatched. Germline assignment: CDR1 SGDLS and CDR2 YYNGEE. There are 17 residues in the CDR3. The CDR3 coding sequence is TGTGCCAGCAGCGCGGGGACTCGCGGGGGGAATCTCTACGAGCAGTACTTC. Translation: CASSAGTRGGNLYEQYF. The variable domain in full, with the rest retrieved from reference TRBV9 and TRBJ2-7, is DSGVTQTPKHLITATGQRVTLRCSPRSGDLSVYWYQQSLDQGLQFLIQYYNGEERAKGNILERFSAQQFPDLHSELNLSSLELGDSALYFCASSAGTRGGNLYEQYFGPGTRLTVT.

This rearrangement joins TRBV6-1 to TRBJ1-6; 7 nucleotides line up with TRBD1. This CDR3 is 17 amino acids long. Germline loops: CDR1 MNHNS, CDR2 SASEGT. Losses at the gene ends were 4 bases for V and 10 bases for J; bases not matched to a gene: 16. The CDR3 reads CASSGMGRGTIYSPLHF. The DNA for the CDR3 is TGTGCCAGCAGTGGAATGGGCAGGGGGACAATTTACTCACCCCTCCACTTT.

The rearrangement joins TRBV5-1 to TRBJ2-1, with 7 bases lining up with TRBD1. The CDR3 has 14 amino acids. The V and J ends lost 1 base and 5 bases, in that order; junction bases with no gene match: 3. Germline-derived CDR1 and CDR2 are SGHRS and YFSETQ. The chain's CDR3 is CASSLRGPDNEQFF. Written as DNA, the CDR3 is TGCGCCAGCAGCTTGAGGGGGCCTGACAATGAGCAGTTCTTC.

The gene calls are TRBV10-3 and TRBJ1-2; tentative D call: TRBD1 (6 bases). The CDR3 runs 16 residues. V was pared by 3 bases and J by 6 bases, with 20 bases between. CDR1 and CDR2 from the germline V gene are ENHRY and SYGVKD. The CDR3 is CAISDSSRDIRDGYTF. The CDR3 DNA reads TGTGCCATCAGTGATTCATCCCGGGACATTCGGGATGGCTACACCTTC.

The rearrangement uses TRBV20-1 and TRBJ2-7; 9 bases fit TRBD2. CDR1 and CDR2 (germline): DFQATT, SNEGSKA (reference sequence). The CDR3 totals 14 residues. V shed 3 bases, J shed 0 bases, and the junction held 3 bases outside the gene matches. CDR3 DNA: TGCAGTGCTAGTCCTAGCGGGGTCTCCTACGAGCAGTACTTC. It specifies CSASPSGVSYEQYF.

The rearrangement uses TRBV18 and TRBJ2-2; 7 nucleotides agree with TRBD1. The CDR3 sequence is 15 residues long. Germline CDR1 KGHSH, CDR2 LQKENI. J gave up 4 bases and V 2 bases, and 4 bases lay outside the gene matches. CDR3 amino acids: CASSPVRGLTGELFF. The CDR3, as DNA: TGTGCCAGCTCACCAGTGAGGGGGCTCACCGGGGAGCTGTTTTTT.

V is TRBV13 and J is TRBJ2-2; D is ambiguous. The CDR3 length is 15 residues. Deletions cut 5 bases from V and 0 bases from J, with 10 bases between. Germline V lookup: CDR1 PRHDT, CDR2 FYEKMQ (reference sequence). CDR3 amino acids: CASSPETANTGELFF. Written as DNA, the CDR3 is TGTGCCAGCAGCCCGGAGACCGCGAACACCGGGGAGCTGTTTTTT.

The chain employs TRBV5-1 and TRBJ1-1; possibly TRBD1 for D (5 bases). This CDR3 contains 14 residues. The V gene lost 0 bases and the J gene lost 5 bases, with 11 bases spanning the gap. The germline CDR1 and CDR2 sequences are SGHRS and YFSETQ. The CDR3 reads CASSLGQGLTEAFF. The CDR3 nucleotides are TGCGCCAGCAGCTTGGGCCAGGGACTGACTGAAGCTTTCTTT.

The chain has TRBV24-1 and TRBJ2-7; TRBD1 matches 8 bases. The CDR3 is 14 residues long. The junction had 4 bases not matched to a gene; V was cut back by 1 base and J by 6 bases. Germline-derived CDR1 and CDR2 are KGHDR and SFDVKD. The CDR3 is CATSDLDRGGEQYF. In nucleotides, the CDR3 is TGTGCCACCAGTGATTTAGACAGGGGAGGCGAGCAGTACTTC.

The gene calls are TRBV18 and TRBJ1-1; TRBD1 is a possible D gene (5 bases). V shed 3 bases and J shed 4 bases, with 9 bases lying between them. The CDR3 runs 13 residues. Germline values: CDR1 KGHSH, CDR2 LQKENI. CDR3 coding DNA: TGTGCCAGCTCACCCAGTCAGGGCACTGAAGCTTTCTTT. Its protein is CASSPSQGTEAFF.

This chain joins TRBV6-5 and TRBJ1-6, with 8 bases identical to TRBD1. Germline lookup yields CDR1 MNHEY and CDR2 SVGAGI. The CDR3 consists of 15 residues. The V segment lost 8 bases and the J segment 10 bases; nucleotides outside the gene matches: 13. As DNA, the CDR3 is TGTGCCAGCCATTCGAACGGACAGGGCTTGTCACCCCTCCACTTT. Translated, it gives CASHSNGQGLSPLHF.